This TCR beta chain was sequenced in a study of blood T cell repertoires in COVID-19. Study-wide context: COVID-19 samples, acute and convalescent, were from the United States, Italy and Spain.

The assay was immunoSEQ multiplex PCR, and TCRdb's table has in-frame clones only and misses some. The sample has a few hundred thousand clones, less than 90% seen once. The CDR3 has 16 residues. CDR1 is LNHDA, CDR2 SQIVND, per germline (reference sequence). Trimming removed 3 bases from V and 2 bases from J, with 15 bases in between. Membership in each cohort depended on participant-reported clinical history. Material: PBMCs or T cells enriched from blood (not recorded which). The rearrangement uses TRBV19 and TRBJ2-3; a weak D match, TRBD2 (6 bases). This receptor was identified in a woman aged 30 to 39 who had recovered from COVID-19. The CDR3 DNA is TGTGCCAGTAGTATGTACAGCGCGGGGCACACAGATACGCAGTATTTT. Its protein is CASSMYSAGHTDTQYF.